The 28 T cell receptor beta chains below all came from one sample that was sequenced in a study of regulatory T cells in long-lasting Graves disease. Through Arm-PCR of CDR3 regions and iRepertoire HTBI primers, TCR beta libraries were built. TCRdb reanalysed the multiplex PCR reads using MiXCR and keeps one entry per CDR3 protein. The sample shows around 500,000 distinct CDR3 sequences, 20% to 25% of them seen only once. Time point here: persistent/refractory GD, antithyroid drugs over 5 years with positive TRAb. Scientists built the TCR library using RNA that was extracted from PBMCs. Sequencing used peripheral blood mononuclear cells (PBMCs), obtained when the disease was refractory, from a patient treated with antithyroid drugs. The source of these receptors is a female donor with Graves disease.

This clonotype was recorded a few times. The genes are TRBV15 and TRBJ2-2, with 7 bases fitting TRBD1. With 7 bases clipped from V and 6 bases from J, the junction kept 14 bases outside the gene matches. The CDR3 contains 16 residues. Germline V gene lookup returns CDR1 LNHNV and CDR2 YYDKDF (reference sequence). CDR3 sequence (DNA): TGTGCCACCACTAGTCCCGGGACAGTGAGGGCCGGGGAGCTGTTTTTT. As protein: CATTSPGTVRAGELFF.

This clonotype was counted only a few times. V is TRBV20-1 and J is TRBJ1-2, with D maybe TRBD1 (5 bases). Trimming shortened V by 1 base and J by 4 bases, and 10 bases separated the two germline ends. This CDR3 comprises 13 residues. CDR1 and CDR2 (germline): DFQATT, SNEGSKA (reference sequence). The CDR3 coding sequence is TGCAGTGCTAGAGTTACAGGCATCTATGGCTACACCTTC. Protein product: CSARVTGIYGYTF.

This clonotype was found once. V and J are TRBV4-1 and TRBJ1-2; D is perhaps TRBD1 (5 bases). CDR1 is MGHRA, CDR2 YSYEKL, per germline. With 1 base removed from V and 2 bases from J, the gap between germline ends came to 8 bases. The CDR3 has 14 amino acids. Here the CDR3 DNA reads TGCGCCAGCAGCCAAGTAGGGGCGAACTATGGCTACACCTTC. Residues: CASSQVGANYGYTF.

The chain uses TRBV28 and TRBJ2-1, with D unclear. Germline CDR1 reads MDHEN; CDR2 reads SYDVKM. V lost 3 bases and J 0 bases, leaving 12 bases between the germline ends. This CDR3 is 16 amino acids long. CDR3 sequence (DNA): TGTGCCAGCAGTTTCCCGCAGCTATCCTCCTACAATGAGCAGTTCTTC. It encodes CASSFPQLSSYNEQFF.

This clonotype was counted at least ten times. The CDR3 nucleotides are TGTGCCAGCAGTTACTCGACAGGGACTAGGGTCCCCCCTGTCTACGAGCAGTACTTC. This encodes CASSYSTGTRVPPVYEQYF. The V call is TRBV6-5, the J call TRBJ2-7, with a weak D call TRBD2 (8 bases). Germline CDR1 and CDR2: MNHEY and SVGAGI. Trimming pared 0 bases from V and 3 bases from J, leaving 24 bases between. The CDR3 loop spans 19 amino acids.

This clonotype has a handful of counts. This chain links TRBV20-1 with TRBJ1-1; tentative D call: TRBD1 (5 bases). Germline CDR1 DFQATT, CDR2 SNEGSKA (reference sequence). V dropped 0 bases and J dropped 5 bases, with 10 bases sitting between them. This CDR3 spans 13 amino acids. CDR3 amino acids: CSAREGPRTEAFF. The CDR3 region has the DNA TGCAGTGCTAGAGAGGGACCTAGGACTGAAGCTTTCTTT.

The CDR3: CASSLAVGKQAFF. The CDR3 DNA is TGCGCCAGCAGCTTGGCGGTCGGGAAACAGGCTTTCTTT. This chain connects TRBV5-1 to TRBJ1-1; no firm D call. The CDR3 loop spans 13 amino acids. Germline CDR1 is SGHRS and CDR2 is YFSETQ. V was trimmed by 0 bases and J by 11 bases, leaving 14 bases between them.

The gene calls are TRBV28 and TRBJ2-7; 7 bases line up with TRBD2. This CDR3 is 16 amino acids long. Germline CDR1 is MDHEN and CDR2 is SYDVKM. With 7 bases clipped from V and 2 bases from J, the junction kept 14 bases outside the gene matches. The CDR3 bases are TGTGCCAGCATCGCCCCCCTTACTAGCGTCCCCTACGAGCAGTACTTC. This gives the protein CASIAPLTSVPYEQYF.

This clonotype showed up just a few times. The DNA for the CDR3 is TGTGCCAGCGGAGGAGGGGACAACTCAGCCTACGAGCAGTACTTC. Its protein product is CASGGGDNSAYEQYF. The chain combines TRBV2 with TRBJ2-7, with D possibly being TRBD1 or TRBD2 (6 bases each). Per germline, CDR1 SNHLY and CDR2 FYNNEI. The CDR3 totals 15 residues. Trimming removed 8 bases at V and 2 bases at J, with 19 bases between.

This clonotype came up once. A single base separates this from a much larger clone, so it may be a read error. This chain connects TRBV6-1 to TRBJ2-7; D gene ambiguous. V lost 6 bases to trimming and J lost 1 base, with 10 bases between them. CDR3 length equals 13 residues. The germline CDR1 and CDR2 sequences are MNHNS and SASEGT. As DNA, the CDR3 is TGTGCCAGCAGCCACAGCAAATCCTACGAGCAGTACTTC. As protein: CASSHSKSYEQYF.

The rearrangement links TRBV6-2 or TRBV6-3 to TRBJ2-4; unclear D gene. Trimming removed 9 bases at V and 1 base at J, with 4 bases between. This CDR3 comprises 11 residues. Germline CDR1 and CDR2: MNHEY and SVGEGT. The CDR3 bases are TGTGCCAGTAGGGCCAAAAACATTCAGTACTTC. Encoded protein: CASRAKNIQYF.

V is TRBV27 and J is TRBJ2-6; D not resolved. Germline CDR1 MNHEY, CDR2 SMNVEV (reference sequence). CDR3 length: 12 amino acids. Trimming pared 8 bases from V and 1 base from J, leaving 3 bases between. CDR3 protein: CASLSGANVLTF. CDR3 bases: TGTGCCAGCCTGTCTGGGGCCAACGTCCTGACTTTC.

In this sample, this clonotype turned up a few times. The J gene is TRBJ1-6, the V gene TRBV7-2; TRBD1 matches at 9 bases. Losses at the gene ends were 5 bases for V and 6 bases for J; bases not matched to a gene: 5. The CDR3 totals 15 residues. The germline CDR1 and CDR2 sequences are SGHTA and FQGNSA. CDR3 sequence (DNA): TGTGCCAGCAGCCCCCGGACAGGGGTTAATTCACCCCTCCACTTT. This codes for CASSPRTGVNSPLHF. Full variable domain (remainder filled in from reference TRBV7-2 and TRBJ1-6): GAGVSQSPSNKVTEKGKDVELRCDPISGHTALYWYRQSLGQGLEFLIYFQGNSAPDKSGLPSDRFSAERTGGSVSTLTIQRTQQEDSAVYLCASSPRTGVNSPLHFGNGTRLTVT.

At least ten counts were recorded for this clonotype. V is TRBV20-1 and J is TRBJ2-7; D possibly corresponds to TRBD2 (5 bases). V was trimmed by 0 bases and J by 4 bases, leaving 13 bases between them. The germline gives CDR1 DFQATT, CDR2 SNEGSKA (reference sequence). CDR3 length: 14 residues. CDR3 bases: TGCAGTGCTAGAGATAAGGGCCGCGGGTACGAGCAGTACTTC. Residues: CSARDKGRGYEQYF.

This chain joins TRBV4-3 and TRBJ1-4, with a weak D call TRBD1 (6 bases). The germline gives CDR1 LGHNA, CDR2 YSLEER. This CDR3 region has 15 residues. Trimming stripped 0 bases from V and 8 bases from J, with 13 bases between. The chain's CDR3 is CASSQDNRAEEKLFF. The CDR3 DNA reads as TGCGCCAGCAGCCAAGATAACAGGGCTGAAGAAAAACTGTTTTTT.

This clonotype appeared many times. The chain is built from TRBV28 and TRBJ2-7, with 7 positions matching TRBD2. This CDR3 has 16 amino acids. CDR1 MDHEN and CDR2 SYDVKM come from the germline V gene. J lost 0 bases, V lost 5 bases, and 10 bases had no gene match. CDR3 nucleotide sequence: TGTGCCAGCAGTCGCCCAGGGCTAGCGGCCTCCTACGAGCAGTACTTC. Its protein is CASSRPGLAASYEQYF.

This clonotype has a count of ten or more. V gene TRBV2 combines with J gene TRBJ1-6; D may be TRBD1 (5 bases). The CDR3 spans 14 residues. The V gene's germline CDR1 is SNHLY and CDR2 FYNNEI. The V end was cut by 8 bases, the J end by 8 bases, with 16 bases between. CDR3 nucleotides: TGTGCCAGCCAAGACTGGGGCGGTGATTCACCCCTCCACTTT. It yields the protein CASQDWGGDSPLHF.

A few counts support this clonotype. The chain joins TRBV7-2 to TRBJ2-5, with a weak D call TRBD1 (6 bases). Germline V lookup: CDR1 SGHTA, CDR2 FQGNSA. The CDR3 contains 20 residues. V was cut by 2 bases and J by 1 base, with 26 bases left in between. The CDR3 here is CASSLNEFAPGHLFQETQYF. In nucleotides, the CDR3 is TGTGCCAGCAGCTTAAACGAATTTGCGCCGGGACACCTATTCCAAGAGACCCAGTACTTC. Full variable domain (outside the CDR3, taken from reference TRBV7-2 and TRBJ2-5): GAGVSQSPSNKVTEKGKDVELRCDPISGHTALYWYRQSLGQGLEFLIYFQGNSAPDKSGLPSDRFSAERTGGSVSTLTIQRTQQEDSAVYLCASSLNEFAPGHLFQETQYFGPGTRLLVL.

This clonotype was picked up many times. V is TRBV2 and J is TRBJ2-5, with 7 bases identical to TRBD1. The CDR3 covers 17 residues. V lost 3 bases to trimming and J lost 4 bases; unmatched junction nucleotides: 14. In germline, CDR1 is SNHLY, CDR2 FYNNEI. In DNA, the CDR3 is TGTGCCAGCAGTGATACCGGACAGGCCCAGACGACAGAGACCCAGTACTTC. Its translation is CASSDTGQAQTTETQYF.

Worth noting for this clonotype: An end of the junction does not agree with germline; a read error may underlie this. This chain connects TRBV28 to TRBJ2-7; D not resolved. The length of the CDR3 is 13 residues. Germline assignment: CDR1 MDHEN and CDR2 SYDVKM. The CDR3 nucleotides read TGTGCCAGCAGTTTAAATGGCGGATACGAGCAGCACTTC. The encoded protein is CASSLNGGYEQHF.

This clonotype appeared a few times. V is TRBV29-1 and J is TRBJ2-2, with TRBD2 matching 12 bases. CDR1 and CDR2 from the germline V gene are SQVTM and ANQGSEA. This CDR3 comprises 16 residues. V lost 4 bases to trimming and J lost 3 bases; unmatched junction nucleotides: 6. The CDR3 loop is CSVATSGRTYTGELFF. CDR3 DNA: TGCAGCGTTGCTACTAGCGGGAGGACTTACACCGGGGAGCTGTTTTTT.

Only a few counts were recorded for this clonotype. The genes are TRBV11-2 and TRBJ2-3; D might be TRBD2 (6 bases). V lost 8 bases and J 4 bases, leaving 22 bases between the germline ends. Germline values: CDR1 SGHAT, CDR2 FQNNGV. The CDR3 is made up of 16 amino acids. The CDR3 sequence is CASGPAGGNYPDTQYF. The DNA of the CDR3 is TGTGCCAGCGGGCCGGCTGGCGGGAATTATCCAGATACGCAGTATTTT.

This clonotype showed up just a few times. The J gene is TRBJ1-4, the V gene TRBV6-6, with D hard to call. The CDR3 consists of 16 residues. V was clipped by 0 bases and J by 3 bases, with 11 bases between them. Per the germline V gene, CDR1 is MNHNY and CDR2 is SVGAGI (reference sequence). The CDR3 coding sequence is TGTGCCAGCAGTTACTCGTTGGGTATTCCTAATGAAAAACTGTTTTTT. Translating gives CASSYSLGIPNEKLFF.

The rearrangement joins TRBV5-6 to TRBJ1-2; 9 bases map to TRBD1. The germline V gene has CDR1 SGHDT and CDR2 YYEEEE. The J segment lost 8 bases and the V segment lost 4 bases, leaving 12 bases of the junction unmatched. The length of the CDR3 is 15 residues. The CDR3 DNA reads TGTGCCAGCAGCCTGCTACAGGGGGCCACTAGAGGCTACACCTTC. It specifies CASSLLQGATRGYTF.

Concerning this clonotype itself: One junction end does not reproduce the germline sequence, and a read error may be involved. This sequence joins TRBV6-1 and TRBJ2-7; 8 bases agree with TRBD2. Looked up from germline, CDR1 is MNHNS and CDR2 is SASEGT. CDR3 size: 12 residues. This chain's CDR3 is CATSTSEYGQYF. In DNA, the CDR3 is TGTGCCACTTCGACTAGCGAGTACGGGCAGTACTTC.

This sequence joins TRBV6-5 and TRBJ1-5; unclear D gene. Germline V gives CDR1 MNHEY, CDR2 SVGAGI. CDR3 size: 15 residues. V lost 0 bases and J 6 bases, leaving 12 bases between the germline ends. CDR3 region: CASSYSLGSGQPQHF. Written as DNA, the CDR3 is TGTGCCAGCAGTTACTCGTTGGGAAGCGGTCAGCCCCAGCATTTT.

This clonotype has at least ten counts. The chain carries TRBV3-1 and TRBJ1-2, with a possible D match to TRBD1 (5 bases). Germline V lookup: CDR1 LGHDT, CDR2 YNNKEL (reference sequence). The CDR3 has 13 amino acids. V was trimmed by 5 bases and J by 5 bases, leaving 12 bases between them. CDR3 DNA: TGTGCCAGCAGCGCGGGACTAAGATATGGCTACACCTTC. Its protein product is CASSAGLRYGYTF.

This clonotype has ten or more counts. The rearrangement joins TRBV28 to TRBJ2-7, with 8 bases matching TRBD2. The CDR3 is 14 amino acids. The germline gives CDR1 MDHEN, CDR2 SYDVKM. Trimming cost V 3 bases and J 3 bases; bases outside gene matches: 4. The CDR3 DNA is TGTGCCAGCAGTTTCGCTAGCGGGTACTACGAGCAGTACTTC. Translated, it gives CASSFASGYYEQYF.